The 30 T cell receptor beta chains below come from one sample, sequenced in a study of molecular identifiers for immune sequencing clone quantification. TCRdb used MiXCR to reprocess the PCR reads, holding one entry per CDR3 protein. Among under 650,000 distinct CDR3 sequences listed, 15% to 20% were seen once. Sequenced material: naive CD8+ T cells from blood, with Jurkat cell RNA spiked in. Stated subset: FACS-sorted CD8+CD4-CCR7+CD45RA+ naive T cells. These receptors came from a human donor in good health. Some libraries in this study had Jurkat cell RNA spiked in.

There are a few counts of this clonotype. The chain joins TRBV7-2 to TRBJ2-7; 7 positions agree with TRBD2. Germline V gives CDR1 SGHTA, CDR2 FQGNSA. The CDR3 spans 17 residues. Trimming took 3 bases from V and 2 from J; bases not matched to a gene: 13. DNA of the CDR3: TGTGCCAGCAGCTTGCCCCCTTGGGAGGGCGACACCTACGAGCAGTACTTC. This encodes CASSLPPWEGDTYEQYF.

The sample holds many counts of this clonotype. The chain employs TRBV29-1 and TRBJ2-5; no definite D call. The V gene lost 4 bases and the J gene lost 0 bases, with 6 bases spanning the gap. The CDR3 is 12 residues long. The V gene's germline CDR1 is SQVTM and CDR2 ANQGSEA. The CDR3 DNA reads TGCAGCGTTGTAGGTGACCAAGAGACCCAGTACTTC. Translating gives CSVVGDQETQYF.

This clonotype has a handful of counts. Compared with germline, one end of the junction differs, possibly owing to a read error. The rearrangement links TRBV12-3 or TRBV12-4 to TRBJ2-1, with a weak D call TRBD2 (5 bases). The CDR3 contains 12 residues. Here the CDR3 reads CASSPAGVEPFF. In DNA form, the CDR3 reads TGTGCCAGCAGCCCGGCCGGGGTTGAGCCGTTCTTC.

In the case of this clonotype: A much larger clone is a single base away; this may be a read error. The CDR3 does not close with the conserved phenylalanine or tryptophan, likely indicating a read error. J is TRBJ2-1 and V is TRBV11-2; unclear D gene. V dropped 3 bases and J dropped 3 bases, with 3 bases sitting between them. The CDR3 is made up of 12 amino acids. Germline CDR1 SGHAT, CDR2 FQNNGV. The CDR3 is CASSFSYNEQFC. As DNA, the CDR3 is TGTGCCAGCAGCTTTAGCTACAATGAGCAGTTCTGC.

The table lists this clonotype with many counts. The chain employs TRBV6-5 and TRBJ2-7; TRBD2 matches at 16 bases. The germline CDR1 and CDR2 sequences are MNHEY and SVGAGI. After removal of 6 bases from V and 7 bases from J, the junction contained 6 bases not matched to a gene. The CDR3 sequence is 15 residues long. Written as DNA, the CDR3 is TGTGCCAGCAGACCGGGACTAGCGGGAGGGCGTGAGCAGTACTTC. This translates into CASRPGLAGGREQYF.

There are many counts of this clonotype. The chain recombines TRBV5-8 with TRBJ2-7, with D possibly matching TRBD2 (5 bases). The V end was cut by 4 bases, the J end by 4 bases, with 9 bases between. In germline, CDR1 is SGHTS, CDR2 YDEGEE. The CDR3 is 12 amino acids. The CDR3 region is CASSLTTYEQYF. The CDR3 coding sequence is TGTGCCAGCAGCCTGACTACTTACGAGCAGTACTTC. Combining the CDR3 with reference TRBV5-8 and TRBJ2-7 gives the whole variable domain EAGVTQSPTHLIKTRGQQATLRCSPISGHTSVYWYQQALGLGLQFLLWYDEGEERNRGNFPPRFSGRQFPNYSSELNVNALELEDSALYLCASSLTTYEQYFGPGTRLTVT.

This chain connects TRBV30 to TRBJ2-7; D call uncertain. Germline V gene lookup returns CDR1 GTSNPN and CDR2 SVGIG (reference sequence). V was clipped by 0 bases and J by 2 bases, with 11 bases between them. The CDR3 runs 14 residues. The CDR3 nucleotides are TGTGCCTGGAGTGTATTGGACGGTACCTACGAGCAGTACTTC. Protein product: CAWSVLDGTYEQYF. The complete variable domain, with remaining parts taken from reference TRBV30 and TRBJ2-7, reads SQTIHQWPATLVQPVGSPLSLECTVEGTSNPNLYWYRQAAGRGLQLLFYSVGIGQISSEVPQNLSASRPQDRQFILSSKKLLLSDSGFYLCAWSVLDGTYEQYFGPGTRLTVT.

Ten or more counts support this clonotype. The CDR3 here is CASSPRVAGANVLTF. In DNA, the CDR3 is TGTGCCAGCAGCCCTAGGGTCGCTGGGGCCAACGTCCTGACTTTC. The V call is TRBV3-1, the J call TRBJ2-6, with D unclear. The germline gives CDR1 LGHDT, CDR2 YNNKEL (reference sequence). V gave up 4 bases and J gave up 2 bases, with 9 bases separating them. The CDR3 is made up of 15 amino acids.

At least ten counts were recorded for this clonotype. The rearrangement joins TRBV27 to TRBJ2-3; D remains ambiguous. The germline CDR1 and CDR2 sequences are MNHEY and SMNVEV (reference sequence). The CDR3 is 14 residues long. V dropped 0 bases and J dropped 4 bases, with 8 bases sitting between them. The CDR3 protein is CASSLSKIPDTQYF. The CDR3 nucleotides are TGTGCCAGCAGTTTATCCAAGATTCCAGATACGCAGTATTTT.

There are many counts of this clonotype. This chain uses TRBV20-1 with TRBJ1-1, with D unresolved. Germline V gene sequence: CDR1 DFQATT, CDR2 SNEGSKA (reference sequence). This CDR3 spans 12 amino acids. V lost 0 bases and J 3 bases, leaving 5 bases between the germline ends. The CDR3 is CSARELYTEAFF. CDR3 nucleotides: TGCAGTGCTAGAGAGCTGTACACTGAAGCTTTCTTT.

This clonotype was recorded many times. The rearrangement joins TRBV6-2 or TRBV6-3 to TRBJ2-5, with D tentatively TRBD1 (5 bases). The CDR3 runs to 17 residues. Germline CDR1 is MNHEY and CDR2 is SVGEGT. The V and J ends lost 6 bases and 4 bases respectively, with 24 bases between them. For the CDR3, the DNA is TGTGCCAGCAGCCCTTGGAAGGGGCCCGTTTCAGGAGAGACCCAGTACTTC. The encoded protein is CASSPWKGPVSGETQYF.

The chain carries TRBV6-5 and TRBJ2-7, with 7 bases that match TRBD2. The J segment lost 5 bases and the V segment lost 2 bases, leaving 6 bases of the junction unmatched. Germline V CDR1 and CDR2: MNHEY, SVGAGI. The CDR3 sequence is 14 residues long. The chain's CDR3 is CASSYSGAWDEQYF. In nucleotides, the CDR3 is TGTGCCAGCAGTTACAGCGGGGCCTGGGACGAGCAGTACTTC.

This chain uses TRBV4-3 with TRBJ2-7; TRBD2 aligns across 8 bases. J was trimmed by 3 bases and V by 0 bases; bases with no gene match: 10. Germline CDR1 reads LGHNA; CDR2 reads YSLEER. CDR3 size: 17 residues. The CDR3 loop reads CASSQDGGRRDLYEQYF. For the CDR3, the DNA is TGCGCCAGCAGCCAAGATGGCGGGAGGAGGGACCTCTACGAGCAGTACTTC.

The sample holds many counts of this clonotype. J is TRBJ2-3 and V is TRBV4-1; 9 bases align to TRBD2. V shed 5 bases and J 4 bases; nucleotides not matched to a gene: 10. This CDR3 is built from 16 residues. CDR1 is MGHRA, CDR2 YSYEKL, per germline. The CDR3 sequence is CASSFPPAGGSDTQYF. CDR3 nucleotide sequence: TGCGCCAGCAGCTTCCCTCCAGCGGGGGGCTCAGATACGCAGTATTTT.

The genes are TRBV19 and TRBJ1-5; no reliable D call. Germline CDR1 reads LNHDA; CDR2 reads SQIVND (reference sequence). The CDR3 runs to 15 residues. The germline V and J ends were trimmed by 5 bases and 0 bases, with 11 bases remaining between them. The CDR3 loop is CASSWTEYSNQPQHF. CDR3 in DNA: TGTGCCAGTAGTTGGACGGAGTATAGCAATCAGCCCCAGCATTTT.

This clonotype showed up many times. The V call is TRBV29-1, the J call TRBJ1-2; D remains unclear. V shed 0 bases and J shed 5 bases, with 25 bases lying between them. The CDR3 sequence is 18 residues long. Looked up from germline, CDR1 is SQVTM and CDR2 is ANQGSEA. The CDR3 loop is CSVEDWYKGPGDGYGYTF. The CDR3 bases are TGCAGCGTTGAAGATTGGTATAAGGGTCCCGGGGATGGGTATGGCTACACCTTC. Full variable domain (outside the CDR3, taken from reference TRBV29-1 and TRBJ1-2): SAVISQKPSRDICQRGTSLTIQCQVDSQVTMMFWYRQQPGQSLTLIATANQGSEATYESGFVIDKFPISRPNLTFSTLTVSNMSPEDSSIYLCSVEDWYKGPGDGYGYTFGSGTRLTVV.

As for this clonotype: The germline gene is not matched at one end of the junction; a read error may be the cause. The V call is TRBV19, the J call TRBJ2-1, with D tentatively TRBD2 (6 bases). The CDR3 consists of 12 residues. From germline, CDR1 is LNHDA and CDR2 SQIVND (reference sequence). CDR3 sequence reads: CASSEDYNEQLF. CDR3 DNA sequence: TGTGCCTCCTCGGAGGACTACAATGAGCAGCTCTTC. The full variable domain, completed using reference TRBV19 and TRBJ2-1, is DGGITQSPKYLFRKEGQNVTLSCEQNLNHDAMYWYRQDPGQGLRLIYYSQIVNDFQKGDIAEGYSVSREKKESFPLTVTSAQKNPTAFYLCASSEDYNEQLFGPGTRLTVL.

This clonotype showed up many times. For the CDR3, the DNA is TGTGCCAGCAGCCCGGACTTCGATACGCAGTATTTT. This gives the protein CASSPDFDTQYF. The gene calls are TRBV11-2 and TRBJ2-3, with D maybe TRBD2 (5 bases). Germline V gene data show CDR1 as SGHAT and CDR2 as FQNNGV. The CDR3 loop spans 12 amino acids. V was pared by 5 bases and J by 6 bases, with 9 bases between.

The chain recombines TRBV9 with TRBJ2-2; maybe TRBD2 (7 bases). Germline V gene lookup returns CDR1 SGDLS and CDR2 YYNGEE. The CDR3 contains 16 residues. V lost 0 bases and J lost 16, with 25 bases in between. Here the CDR3 reads CASSVDGVGITGGQFF. CDR3 bases: TGTGCCAGCAGCGTAGACGGAGTAGGAATCACCGGGGGGCAGTTTTTT.

The table lists this clonotype with many counts. The chain employs TRBV7-9 and TRBJ1-1, with unresolved D. Germline V gives CDR1 SEHNR, CDR2 FQNEAQ (reference sequence). With 5 bases removed from V and 0 bases from J, the gap between germline ends came to 10 bases. The CDR3 consists of 14 residues. The CDR3 here is CASSHSLMNTEAFF. For the CDR3, the DNA is TGTGCCAGCAGCCATAGCCTAATGAACACTGAAGCTTTCTTT.

This clonotype has at least ten counts. This chain links TRBV7-9 with TRBJ2-7; 7 bases are a match to TRBD1. Germline V CDR1 and CDR2: SEHNR, FQNEAQ (reference sequence). J was trimmed by 3 bases and V by 6 bases; bases with no gene match: 11. The CDR3 extends over 15 amino acids. CDR3 DNA sequence: TGTGCCAGCAGATCCTTGAGGGACAGCTACTACGAGCAGTACTTC. This gives the protein CASRSLRDSYYEQYF. Full variable domain (outside the CDR3, taken from reference TRBV7-9 and TRBJ2-7): DTGVSQNPRHKITKRGQNVTFRCDPISEHNRLYWYRQTLGQGPEFLTYFQNEAQLEKSRLLSDRFSAERPKGSFSTLEIQRTEQGDSAMYLCASRSLRDSYYEQYFGPGTRLTVT.

This clonotype was observed many times. The rearrangement joins TRBV13 to TRBJ2-7; possibly TRBD2 for D (5 bases). CDR3 size: 12 residues. Germline V gene lookup returns CDR1 PRHDT and CDR2 FYEKMQ (reference sequence). Between the trimmed V and J ends, which lost 5 bases and 6 bases, there was a span of 11 bases. In DNA, the CDR3 is TGTGCCAGCAGCAAGGCGGGTCCCGAGCAGTACTTC. Amino acids: CASSKAGPEQYF.

This clonotype was recorded many times. The chain recombines TRBV7-9 with TRBJ1-1, with 9 bases aligning to TRBD1. The trim removed 1 base at V and 5 bases at J, leaving 11 bases unmatched. This CDR3 is built from 17 residues. From germline, CDR1 is SEHNR and CDR2 FQNEAQ (reference sequence). CDR3 loop: CASSLGFGTGPETEAFF. The CDR3 DNA follows: TGTGCCAGCAGCTTAGGTTTCGGGACAGGGCCGGAGACTGAAGCTTTCTTT.

This clonotype was recorded at least ten times. The chain uses TRBV29-1 and TRBJ1-2, with D unresolved. This CDR3 contains 12 residues. Germline assignment: CDR1 SQVTM and CDR2 ANQGSEA. The V end was cut by 4 bases, the J end by 4 bases, with 10 bases between. In DNA form, the CDR3 reads TGCAGCGTTGTTGAAGAAAGCTATGGCTACACCTTC. Translated, it gives CSVVEESYGYTF.

Remarks on this clonotype: A much larger clone differs by one base, so this may be a read error. This rearrangement joins TRBV28 to TRBJ1-1, with D uncertain. Germline V gene data show CDR1 as MDHEN and CDR2 as SYDVKM. The CDR3 has 16 residues. Trimming took off 3 bases at V and 3 bases at J, with 17 bases between the two ends. Here the CDR3 DNA reads TGTGCCAGCAGTTTTCACGGGATCGTGCGGGACACTGAAGCTTTCTTT. This encodes CASSFHGIVRDTEAFF.

On this clonotype: It may be a read error: a sequence one base away is much more abundant. The genes are TRBV30 and TRBJ2-7, with 11 bases fitting TRBD2. Germline V gives CDR1 GTSNPN, CDR2 SVGIG (reference sequence). CDR3 length equals 15 residues. The CDR3 DNA is TGTGCCTGGAGTGTACAAACTAGCGGGGGACAAGAGCGGTACTTC. Amino acids: CAWSVQTSGGQERYF.

V gene TRBV12-3 or TRBV12-4 combines with J gene TRBJ1-4; D is perhaps TRBD1 (6 bases). The CDR3 covers 18 residues. The V end lost 4 bases, the J end lost 3 bases, and 21 bases lay between the germline ends. The CDR3 coding sequence is TGTGCCAGCAGTTATGAGGGGGGGCAGGGTATGGCTAATGAAAAACTGTTTTTT. It codes for CASSYEGGQGMANEKLFF.

This clonotype was found many times. The chain combines TRBV30 with TRBJ1-5; D perhaps matches TRBD1 (5 bases). V lost 1 base and J lost 2, with 12 bases in between. The germline CDR1 and CDR2 sequences are GTSNPN and SVGIG (reference sequence). This CDR3 spans 15 amino acids. CDR3 DNA sequence: TGTGCCTGGAGTGAAGGGGTTTCGGGCAATCAGCCCCAGCATTTT. It translates to CAWSEGVSGNQPQHF.

This clonotype appeared many times. The chain joins TRBV5-5 to TRBJ1-1; no clear D. CDR3 length: 16 residues. Germline V gene sequence: CDR1 SGHKS, CDR2 YYEKEE (reference sequence). The V gene lost 4 bases and the J gene lost 6 bases, with 22 bases spanning the gap. CDR3 nucleotides: TGTGCCAGCAGCAGTCCCCAAGGGTCGGATAGCCCTGAAGCTTTCTTT. Translation gives CASSSPQGSDSPEAFF.

This clonotype was seen many times. The chain joins TRBV2 to TRBJ2-5, with TRBD2 matching 13 bases. The germline V gene encodes CDR1 SNHLY and CDR2 FYNNEI. The CDR3 is made up of 17 amino acids. V lost 0 bases to trimming and J lost 5 bases; unmatched junction nucleotides: 6. DNA of the CDR3: TGTGCCAGCAGTGAAGCCGGACTAGCGGGGGTCCGCGAGACCCAGTACTTC. It yields the protein CASSEAGLAGVRETQYF.